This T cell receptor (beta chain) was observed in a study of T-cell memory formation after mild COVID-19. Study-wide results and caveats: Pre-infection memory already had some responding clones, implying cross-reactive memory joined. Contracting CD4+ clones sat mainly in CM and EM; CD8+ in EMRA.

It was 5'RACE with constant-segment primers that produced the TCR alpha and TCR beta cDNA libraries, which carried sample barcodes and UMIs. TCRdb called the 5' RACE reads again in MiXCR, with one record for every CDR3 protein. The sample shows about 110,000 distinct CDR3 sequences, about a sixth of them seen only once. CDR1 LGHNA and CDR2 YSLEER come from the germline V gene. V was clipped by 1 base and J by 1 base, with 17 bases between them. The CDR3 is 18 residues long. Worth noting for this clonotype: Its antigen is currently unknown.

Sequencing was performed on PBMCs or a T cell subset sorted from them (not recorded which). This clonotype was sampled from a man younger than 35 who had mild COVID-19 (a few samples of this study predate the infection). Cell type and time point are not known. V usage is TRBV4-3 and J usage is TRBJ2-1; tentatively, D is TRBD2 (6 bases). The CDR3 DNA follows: TGCGCCAGCAGCCAAGTCTTAACGAGTGCGGGGTCCTACAATGAGCAGTTCTTC. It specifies CASSQVLTSAGSYNEQFF.